These 28 T cell receptor beta chains were sequenced from one sample in a study of spatial heterogeneity in lung cancer. As for time point: sample taken at primary tumor resection. Whole RNA, isolated from tumor, nontumor lung or frozen PBMC, was sequenced without prior sorting. TCRdb ran MiXCR on the 5' RACE reads and lists one entry per CDR3 protein. The table records about 36,000 distinct CDR3 sequences, roughly 5.6% of them present only once. Source: PBMCs, taken at surgery. The receptors shown here come from a female donor with early-stage non-small cell lung cancer.

This clonotype was observed many times. The V gene is TRBV5-1, the J gene TRBJ1-4; 7 nucleotides line up with TRBD1. This CDR3 has 14 amino acids. The germline V gene has CDR1 SGHRS and CDR2 YFSETQ. Trimming took 4 bases from V and 0 from J; bases not matched to a gene: 0. CDR3 coding DNA: TGCGCCAGCAGCGGGACAGCAACTAATGAAAAACTGTTTTTT. Translation gives CASSGTATNEKLFF.

This clonotype was counted ten times or more. V is TRBV3-1 and J is TRBJ2-7; 13 bases align to TRBD2. Germline trimming cut 4 bases from V and 6 bases from J; bases unmatched to any gene: 3. Germline V lookup: CDR1 LGHDT, CDR2 YNNKEL (reference sequence). The CDR3 has 14 residues. The CDR3 here is CASSPGLAGFEQYF. The CDR3 DNA reads TGTGCCAGCAGCCCGGGACTAGCGGGGTTCGAGCAGTACTTC.

This clonotype has a count of ten or more. For the CDR3, the DNA is TGCAGTGCTAGTCCGGCAGGGGACGCCGGAAACATTCAGTACTTC. Translated, it gives CSASPAGDAGNIQYF. This chain uses TRBV20-1 with TRBJ2-4; TRBD1 is a possible D gene (6 bases). The CDR3 contains 15 residues. Germline CDR1 and CDR2: DFQATT and SNEGSKA (reference sequence). V was cut by 3 bases and J by 6 bases, with 18 bases left in between.

This clonotype was seen at least ten times. The genes are TRBV7-2 and TRBJ2-2; 10 bases map to TRBD2. This CDR3 has 16 amino acids. V gave up 6 bases and J gave up 7 bases; unmatched junction bases: 11. The germline V gene has CDR1 SGHTA and CDR2 FQGNSA. Here the CDR3 reads CASRSGASGSDGELFF. CDR3 DNA: TGTGCCAGCAGATCGGGGGCTAGCGGGAGTGACGGGGAGCTGTTTTTT.

This clonotype has a handful of counts. J is TRBJ2-1 and V is TRBV4-1; TRBD2 matches at 7 bases. This CDR3 is 16 amino acids long. V shed 6 bases and J 5 bases; nucleotides not matched to a gene: 13. Germline V gene data show CDR1 as MGHRA and CDR2 as YSYEKL. CDR3 residues: CASRASGYLLNNEQFF. The CDR3 DNA follows: TGCGCCAGCAGGGCTAGCGGTTATTTGTTGAACAATGAGCAGTTCTTC.

This clonotype was picked up many times. The rearrangement uses TRBV4-1 and TRBJ2-7; D is ambiguous. Germline V gives CDR1 MGHRA, CDR2 YSYEKL. V gave up 1 base and J gave up 2 bases, with 9 bases separating them. The CDR3 totals 14 residues. DNA for the CDR3: TGCGCCAGCAGCCAAGTGGCGGAGACCTACGAGCAGTACTTC. Translating gives CASSQVAETYEQYF.

This clonotype was detected many times. The V call is TRBV2, the J call TRBJ2-2; no reliable D call. Germline V gene lookup returns CDR1 SNHLY and CDR2 FYNNEI. The CDR3 contains 13 residues. V lost 1 base, J lost 6 bases, and 6 bases lay in between. The CDR3 coding sequence is TGTGCCAGCAGTGAAGTCTTAGCCGGGGAGCTGTTTTTT. Amino acids: CASSEVLAGELFF.

This clonotype was detected ten times or more. The chain carries TRBV25-1 and TRBJ2-1, with TRBD2 matching over 10 bases. Germline loops: CDR1 MGHDK, CDR2 SYGVNS. V trimming: 2 bases; J trimming: 4 bases; junction bases outside the gene matches: 5. The CDR3 covers 16 residues. The CDR3 sequence: CASSEPRAGGYNEQFF. CDR3 nucleotide sequence: TGTGCCAGCAGTGAACCTCGAGCGGGAGGGTACAATGAGCAGTTCTTC.

This clonotype was observed at least ten times. The chain uses TRBV5-1 and TRBJ2-2; perhaps TRBD1 as D (6 bases). From germline, CDR1 is SGHRS and CDR2 YFSETQ. Trimming cost V 4 bases and J 5 bases, with 15 bases left between them. The CDR3 consists of 15 residues. CDR3 DNA: TGCGCCAGCAGCCTGGGACACTTTTCTACCGGGGAGCTGTTTTTT. Translation: CASSLGHFSTGELFF.

This clonotype was counted ten times or more. V usage is TRBV5-6 and J usage is TRBJ2-1; D is unclear. This CDR3 spans 15 amino acids. Looked up from germline, CDR1 is SGHDT and CDR2 is YYEEEE. V was shortened by 2 bases and J by 0 bases, with 9 bases between the two germline ends. The CDR3 coding sequence is TGTGCCAGCAGCTTTGGATTCAGCTCCTACAATGAGCAGTTCTTC. The encoded protein is CASSFGFSSYNEQFF.

This clonotype was counted ten times or more. The junction and the germline gene differ at one end; a read error may be behind it. The CDR3 is CSANQGAGLRIF. Here the CDR3 DNA reads TGCAGTGCTAATCAGGGGGCGGGTCTAAGGATTTTT. The chain uses TRBV20-1 and TRBJ1-4; 8 bases map to TRBD1. Germline V gene data show CDR1 as DFQATT and CDR2 as SNEGSKA (reference sequence). The CDR3 covers 12 residues.

Regarding this clonotype: This may arise from a read error, as a much more abundant clone is one base away. The chain joins TRBV18 to TRBJ1-2, with 7 nucleotides matching TRBD1. Per germline, CDR1 KGHSH and CDR2 LQKENI. The CDR3 spans 14 residues. V dropped 3 bases and J dropped 8; count of bases not matched to a gene: 9. The DNA of the CDR3 is TGTGCCAGCTCACCTGAGGGACAGAGATCCGGCTACACCTTC. Translating it yields CASSPEGQRSGYTF.

There are many counts of this clonotype. The J gene is TRBJ1-4, the V gene TRBV9, with D possibly TRBD1 on 6 matching bases. Looked up from germline, CDR1 is SGDLS and CDR2 is YYNGEE. Trimming cost V 4 bases and J 7 bases, with 14 bases left between them. The CDR3 sequence is 14 residues long. The CDR3 bases are TGTGCCAGCAGCCCGGGGGGGGCTGTTGAAAAACTGTTTTTT. It is translated as CASSPGGAVEKLFF.

This clonotype was seen repeatedly, ten times or more. The rearrangement links TRBV7-2 to TRBJ2-3; D remains ambiguous. V was cut by 0 bases and J by 1 base, with 8 bases left in between. Germline loops: CDR1 SGHTA, CDR2 FQGNSA. The length of the CDR3 is 15 residues. DNA of the CDR3: TGTGCCAGCAGCTTAGCAGGGCGAGGCACAGATACGCAGTATTTT. It specifies CASSLAGRGTDTQYF.

The gene calls are TRBV6-5 and TRBJ1-1; D is unresolved. V was cut by 1 base and J by 7 bases, with 13 bases left in between. There are 14 residues in the CDR3. Germline V gene data show CDR1 as MNHEY and CDR2 as SVGAGI. CDR3 DNA sequence: TGTGCCAGCAGTTACTTTCAGTCGCCCAATGAAGCTTTCTTT. Amino acids: CASSYFQSPNEAFF.

The chain recombines TRBV7-8 with TRBJ1-6, with D perhaps TRBD1 (6 bases). This CDR3 is built from 16 residues. V was shortened by 1 base and J by 9 bases, with 16 bases between the two germline ends. Per germline, CDR1 SGHVS and CDR2 FQNEAQ. For the CDR3, the DNA is TGTGCCAGCAGCTTAGGGGGGCTCAGCGGGAGTTCACCCCTCCACTTT. It is translated as CASSLGGLSGSSPLHF. The complete variable domain, with remaining parts taken from reference TRBV7-8 and TRBJ1-6, reads GAGVSQSPRYKVAKRGQDVALRCDPISGHVSLFWYQQALGQGPEFLTYFQNEAQLDKSGLPSDRFFAERPEGSVSTLKIQRTQQEDSAVYLCASSLGGLSGSSPLHFGNGTRLTVT.

This clonotype occurred many times. CDR3 region: CASSLGVSSGGIQETQYF. The CDR3 bases are TGCGCCAGCAGCTTGGGAGTGAGTAGCGGGGGAATCCAAGAGACCCAGTACTTC. The V gene is TRBV5-1, the J gene TRBJ2-5, with TRBD2 identical over 9 bases. J was trimmed by 1 base and V by 0 bases; bases with no gene match: 10. Germline V CDR1 and CDR2: SGHRS, YFSETQ. This CDR3 spans 18 amino acids.

V and J are TRBV5-4 and TRBJ2-5; D gene uncertain. Germline assignment: CDR1 SGHNT and CDR2 YYREEE (reference sequence). The CDR3 is made up of 13 amino acids. Trimming took 2 bases from V and 1 from J, leaving 6 bases between them. The CDR3 DNA is TGTGCCAGCAGCTTCAGGACCCAAGAGACCCAGTACTTC. Protein sequence: CASSFRTQETQYF.

This clonotype was counted at least ten times. V usage is TRBV9 and J usage is TRBJ1-2, with D possibly being TRBD1 (5 bases). Germline loops: CDR1 SGDLS, CDR2 YYNGEE. V was trimmed by 2 bases and J by 5 bases, leaving 19 bases between them. CDR3 length equals 16 residues. CDR3 amino acids: CASSVGGNRASYGYTF. The DNA for the CDR3 is TGTGCCAGCAGCGTTGGGGGGAACCGCGCAAGTTATGGCTACACCTTC.

This clonotype was counted many times. This chain's CDR3 is CASRPQPGLAAQETQYF. The CDR3 nucleotides are TGTGCCAGCAGACCTCAACCGGGACTAGCGGCACAAGAGACCCAGTACTTC. The rearrangement joins TRBV6-6 to TRBJ2-5, with 11 bases fitting TRBD2. This CDR3 has 17 residues. The germline V gene has CDR1 MNHNY and CDR2 SVGAGI (reference sequence). With V trimmed by 6 bases and J by 2 bases, 11 bases remained unmatched.

This clonotype was found many times. CDR3 sequence: CASSSREYNEQFF. In DNA form, the CDR3 reads TGTGCCAGCAGTTCGCGGGAGTACAATGAGCAGTTCTTC. The chain employs TRBV27 and TRBJ2-1, with 7 bases lining up with TRBD2. The J segment lost 4 bases and the V segment lost 4 bases, leaving 1 base of the junction unmatched. Germline CDR1 and CDR2: MNHEY and SMNVEV (reference sequence). CDR3 length: 13 amino acids.

This clonotype appeared many times. The chain combines TRBV7-3 with TRBJ2-1; 10 bases are shared with TRBD1. This CDR3 region has 16 residues. Per the germline V gene, CDR1 is SGHTA and CDR2 is FQGTGA. The trim removed 1 base at V and 6 bases at J, leaving 6 bases unmatched. As DNA, the CDR3 is TGTGCCAGCAGCTTAATCGGGACAGGGGTTTCCAATGAGCAGTTCTTC. As protein: CASSLIGTGVSNEQFF. Supplemented by reference TRBV7-3 and TRBJ2-1, the full variable domain reads GAGVSQTPSNKVTEKGKYVELRCDPISGHTALYWYRQSLGQGPEFLIYFQGTGAADDSGLPNDRFFAVRPEGSVSTLKIQRTERGDSAVYLCASSLIGTGVSNEQFFGPGTRLTVL.

This clonotype was seen many times. As DNA, the CDR3 is TGCGCCAGCAGCGGCAATCAGCCCCAGCATTTT. Its translation: CASSGNQPQHF. The chain employs TRBV5-1 and TRBJ1-5; no reliable D call. Germline V CDR1 and CDR2: SGHRS, YFSETQ. CDR3 length equals 11 residues. V lost 4 bases to trimming and J lost 2 bases, with 1 base between them.

The chain links TRBV30 to TRBJ1-5, with D tentatively TRBD1 (6 bases). Germline loops: CDR1 GTSNPN, CDR2 SVGIG (reference sequence). The length of the CDR3 is 14 residues. V was clipped by 0 bases and J by 7 bases, with 13 bases between them. Here the CDR3 DNA reads TGTGCCTGGAGTGTAAGGGGGGGCGGCCAGCCCCAGCATTTT. The encoded protein is CAWSVRGGGQPQHF.

This clonotype occurred many times. This rearrangement joins TRBV5-6 to TRBJ2-5; TRBD2 matches 9 bases. The length of the CDR3 is 13 residues. V lost 5 bases and J lost 7; bases outside the gene matches: 6. Germline V gene sequence: CDR1 SGHDT, CDR2 YYEEEE. The CDR3 spells CASSLLAGGTQYF. In nucleotides, the CDR3 is TGTGCCAGCAGTTTACTAGCGGGCGGGACCCAGTACTTC.

This clonotype occurred many times. The V and J genes are TRBV10-3 and TRBJ2-1; D not resolved. Germline V gene lookup returns CDR1 ENHRY and CDR2 SYGVKD. Trimming left V 3 bases short and J 0 bases short, with 6 bases between. This CDR3 contains 14 residues. The chain's CDR3 is CAISDRSSYNEQFF. The CDR3 nucleotides are TGTGCCATCAGTGACCGGAGCTCCTACAATGAGCAGTTCTTC.

This clonotype has a count of ten or more. The chain uses TRBV27 and TRBJ2-7; the match to TRBD1 covers 10 bases. V gave up 1 base and J gave up 5 bases; unmatched junction bases: 8. Germline-derived CDR1 and CDR2 are MNHEY and SMNVEV (reference sequence). The CDR3 extends over 16 amino acids. The CDR3 region has the DNA TGTGCCAGCAGTTTATTGGGGGACAGGGGTTTTGACGAGCAGTACTTC. Its translation is CASSLLGDRGFDEQYF.

This clonotype has at least ten counts. The CDR3 reads CASSKVTEAFF. The DNA for the CDR3 is TGCGCCAGCAGCAAAGTCACTGAAGCTTTCTTT. The gene calls are TRBV10-2 and TRBJ1-1; D ambiguous. In germline, CDR1 is WSHSY, CDR2 SAAADI. The CDR3 contains 11 residues. Trimming pared 6 bases from V and 4 bases from J, leaving 6 bases between.